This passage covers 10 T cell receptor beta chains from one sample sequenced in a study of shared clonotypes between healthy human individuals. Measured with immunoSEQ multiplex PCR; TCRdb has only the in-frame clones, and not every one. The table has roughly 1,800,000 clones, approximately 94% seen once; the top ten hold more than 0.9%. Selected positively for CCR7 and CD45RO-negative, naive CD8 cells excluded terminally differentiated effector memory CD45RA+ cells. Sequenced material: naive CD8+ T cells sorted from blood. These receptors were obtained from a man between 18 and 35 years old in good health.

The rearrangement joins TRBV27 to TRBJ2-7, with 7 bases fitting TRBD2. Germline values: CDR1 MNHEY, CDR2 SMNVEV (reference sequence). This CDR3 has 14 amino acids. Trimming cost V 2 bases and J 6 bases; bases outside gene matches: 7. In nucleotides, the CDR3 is TGTGCCAGCAGTTTAGGACTAGTCCCCCGCGAGCAGTACTTC. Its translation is CASSLGLVPREQYF.

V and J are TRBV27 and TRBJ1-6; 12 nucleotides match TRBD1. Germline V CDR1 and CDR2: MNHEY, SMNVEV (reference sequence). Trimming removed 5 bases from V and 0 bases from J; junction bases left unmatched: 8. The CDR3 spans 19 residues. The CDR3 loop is CASSETGTGGNSYNSPLHF. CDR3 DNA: TGTGCCAGCAGTGAAACCGGGACAGGGGGCAACTCCTATAATTCACCCCTCCACTTT.

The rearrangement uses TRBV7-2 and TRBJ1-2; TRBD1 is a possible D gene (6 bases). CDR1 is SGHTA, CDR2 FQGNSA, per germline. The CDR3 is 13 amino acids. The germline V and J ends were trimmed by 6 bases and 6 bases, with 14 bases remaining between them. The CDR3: CASRPTGRDGYTF. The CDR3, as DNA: TGTGCCAGCAGACCGACAGGTCGAGATGGCTACACCTTC.

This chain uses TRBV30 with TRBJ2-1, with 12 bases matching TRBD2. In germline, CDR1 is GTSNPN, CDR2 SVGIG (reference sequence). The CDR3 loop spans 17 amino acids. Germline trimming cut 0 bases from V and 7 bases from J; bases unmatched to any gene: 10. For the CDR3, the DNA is TGTGCCTGGAGTGTATATGGGACTAGCGGGCCCGGAAATGAGCAGTTCTTC. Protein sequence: CAWSVYGTSGPGNEQFF. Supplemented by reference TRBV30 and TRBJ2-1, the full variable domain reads SQTIHQWPATLVQPVGSPLSLECTVEGTSNPNLYWYRQAAGRGLQLLFYSVGIGQISSEVPQNLSASRPQDRQFILSSKKLLLSDSGFYLCAWSVYGTSGPGNEQFFGPGTRLTVL.

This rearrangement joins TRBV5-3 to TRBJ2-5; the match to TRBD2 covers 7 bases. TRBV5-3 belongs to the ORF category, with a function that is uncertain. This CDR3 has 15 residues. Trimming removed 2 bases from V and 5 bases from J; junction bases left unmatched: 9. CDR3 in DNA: TGTGCCAGAAGCTTTACCGGGACTAAGGAGGAGACCCAGTACTTC. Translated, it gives CARSFTGTKEETQYF.

The CDR3 protein is CASSLGSFEYGYTF. In DNA, the CDR3 is TGTGCCAGCAGCTTAGGATCCTTTGAGTATGGCTACACCTTC. The rearrangement links TRBV5-6 to TRBJ1-2; D remains unclear. CDR1 and CDR2 from the germline V gene are SGHDT and YYEEEE. CDR3 size: 14 residues. Trimming pared 2 bases from V and 5 bases from J, leaving 13 bases between.

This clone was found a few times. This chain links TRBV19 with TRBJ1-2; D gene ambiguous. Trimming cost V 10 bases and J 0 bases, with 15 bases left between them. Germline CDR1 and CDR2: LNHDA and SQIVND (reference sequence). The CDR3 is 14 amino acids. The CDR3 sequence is CATSPGWANYGYTF. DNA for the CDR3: TGTGCCACTTCTCCGGGGTGGGCTAACTATGGCTACACCTTC.

The DNA of the CDR3 is TGTGCCAGCAGTGATTTAGTGAACACTGAAGCTTTCTTT. Protein: CASSDLVNTEAFF. V is TRBV6-1 and J is TRBJ1-1; no definite D call. The CDR3 spans 13 residues. V was pared by 3 bases and J by 0 bases, with 5 bases between. Germline CDR1 MNHNS, CDR2 SASEGT.

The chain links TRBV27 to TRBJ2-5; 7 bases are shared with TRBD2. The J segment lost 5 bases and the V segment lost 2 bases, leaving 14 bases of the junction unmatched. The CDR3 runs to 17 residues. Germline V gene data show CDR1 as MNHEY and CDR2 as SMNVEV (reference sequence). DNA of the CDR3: TGTGCCAGCAGTTTAGGTAGTCTCGGGGGAGGGCACGAGACCCAGTACTTC. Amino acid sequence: CASSLGSLGGGHETQYF.

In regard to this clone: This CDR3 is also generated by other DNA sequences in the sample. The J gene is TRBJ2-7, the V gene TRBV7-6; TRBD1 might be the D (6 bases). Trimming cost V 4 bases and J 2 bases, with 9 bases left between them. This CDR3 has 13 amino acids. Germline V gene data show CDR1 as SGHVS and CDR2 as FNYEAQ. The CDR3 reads CASSSRTAYEQYF. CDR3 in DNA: TGTGCCAGCAGCTCTCGGACAGCCTACGAGCAGTACTTC.